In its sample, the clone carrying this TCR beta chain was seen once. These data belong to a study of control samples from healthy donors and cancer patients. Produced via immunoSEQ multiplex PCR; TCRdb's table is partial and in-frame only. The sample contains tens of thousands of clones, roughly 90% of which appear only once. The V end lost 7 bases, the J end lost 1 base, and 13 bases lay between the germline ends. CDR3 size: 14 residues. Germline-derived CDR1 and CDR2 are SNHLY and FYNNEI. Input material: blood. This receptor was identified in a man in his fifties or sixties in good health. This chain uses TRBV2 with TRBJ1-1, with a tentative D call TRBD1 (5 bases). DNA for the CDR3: TGTGCCAGCAATCAGCAGGGAAGGAACACTGAAGCTTTCTTT. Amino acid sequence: CASNQQGRNTEAFF. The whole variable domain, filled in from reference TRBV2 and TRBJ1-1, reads EPEVTQTPSHQVTQMGQEVILRCVPISNHLYFYWYRQILGQKVEFLVSFYNNEISEKSEIFDDQFSVERPDGSNFTLKIRSTKLEDSAMYFCASNQQGRNTEAFFGQGTRLTVV.